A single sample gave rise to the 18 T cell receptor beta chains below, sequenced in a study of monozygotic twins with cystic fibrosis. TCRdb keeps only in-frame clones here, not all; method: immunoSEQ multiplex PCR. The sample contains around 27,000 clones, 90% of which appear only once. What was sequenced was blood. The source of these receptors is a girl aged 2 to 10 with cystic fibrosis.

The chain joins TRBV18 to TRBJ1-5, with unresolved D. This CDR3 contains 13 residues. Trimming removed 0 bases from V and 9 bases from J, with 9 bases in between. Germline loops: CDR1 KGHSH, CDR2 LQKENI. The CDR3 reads CASSPPSMGPQHF. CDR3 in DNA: TGTGCCAGCTCACCACCCTCCATGGGGCCCCAGCATTTT. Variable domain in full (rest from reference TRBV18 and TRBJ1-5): NAGVMQNPRHLVRRRGQEARLRCSPMKGHSHVYWYRQLPEEGLKFMVYLQKENIIDESGMPKERFSAEFPKEGPSILRIQQVVRGDSAAYFCASSPPSMGPQHFGDGTRLSIL.

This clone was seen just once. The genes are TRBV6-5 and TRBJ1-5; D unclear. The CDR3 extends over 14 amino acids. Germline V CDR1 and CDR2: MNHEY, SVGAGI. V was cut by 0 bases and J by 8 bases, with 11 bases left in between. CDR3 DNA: TGTGCCAGCAGTTACTCGAGGGTAGTAAAGCCCCAGCATTTT. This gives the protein CASSYSRVVKPQHF.

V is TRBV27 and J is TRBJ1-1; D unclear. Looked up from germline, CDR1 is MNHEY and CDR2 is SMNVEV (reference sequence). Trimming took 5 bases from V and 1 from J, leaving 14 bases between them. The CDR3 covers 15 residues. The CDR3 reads CASSTPGRKNTEAFF. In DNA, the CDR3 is TGTGCCAGCAGTACCCCTGGACGGAAGAACACTGAAGCTTTCTTT.

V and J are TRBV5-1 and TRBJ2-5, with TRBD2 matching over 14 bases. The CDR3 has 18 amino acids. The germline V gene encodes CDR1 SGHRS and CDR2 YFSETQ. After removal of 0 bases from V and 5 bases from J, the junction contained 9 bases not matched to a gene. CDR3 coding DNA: TGCGCCAGCAGCTTGGGCCTGACTAGCGGGGGGGCCGGGGAGACCCAGTACTTC. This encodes CASSLGLTSGGAGETQYF.

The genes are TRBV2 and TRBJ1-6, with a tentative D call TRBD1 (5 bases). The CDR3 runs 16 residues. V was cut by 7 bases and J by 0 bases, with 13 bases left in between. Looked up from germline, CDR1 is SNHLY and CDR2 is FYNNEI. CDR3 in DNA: TGTGCCAGCACCCCGGACACTGGCTCCTATAATTCACCCCTCCACTTT. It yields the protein CASTPDTGSYNSPLHF.

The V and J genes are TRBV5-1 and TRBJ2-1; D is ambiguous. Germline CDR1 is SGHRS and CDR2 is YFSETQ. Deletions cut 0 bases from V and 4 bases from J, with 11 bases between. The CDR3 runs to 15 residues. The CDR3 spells CASSLGQVLYNEQFF. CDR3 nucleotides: TGCGCCAGCAGCTTGGGGCAGGTTCTTTACAATGAGCAGTTCTTC.

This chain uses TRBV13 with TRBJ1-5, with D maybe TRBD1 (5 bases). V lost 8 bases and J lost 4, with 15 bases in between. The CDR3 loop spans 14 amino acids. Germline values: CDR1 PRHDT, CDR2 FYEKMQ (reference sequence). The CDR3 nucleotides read TGTGCCAGCTCCAGGAGGGAGGGGAATCAGCCCCAGCATTTT. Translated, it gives CASSRREGNQPQHF.

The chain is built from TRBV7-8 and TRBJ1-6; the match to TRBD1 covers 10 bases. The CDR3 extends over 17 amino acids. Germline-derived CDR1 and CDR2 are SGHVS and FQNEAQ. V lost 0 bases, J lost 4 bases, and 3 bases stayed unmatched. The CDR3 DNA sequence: TGTGCCAGCAGCTTAGCCAGGGACAGGGGTTATAATTCACCCCTCCACTTT. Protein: CASSLARDRGYNSPLHF.

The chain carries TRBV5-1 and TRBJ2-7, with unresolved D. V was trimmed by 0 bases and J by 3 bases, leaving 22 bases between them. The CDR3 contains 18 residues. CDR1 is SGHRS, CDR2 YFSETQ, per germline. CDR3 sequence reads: CASSLGVVGPSDGYEQYF. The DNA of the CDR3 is TGCGCCAGCAGCTTGGGGGTTGTGGGCCCCAGCGATGGCTACGAGCAGTACTTC.

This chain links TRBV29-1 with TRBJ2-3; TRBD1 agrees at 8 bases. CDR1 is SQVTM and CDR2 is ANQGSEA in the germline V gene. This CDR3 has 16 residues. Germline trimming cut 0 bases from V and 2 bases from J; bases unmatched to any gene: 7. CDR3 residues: CSVEDWTGNPTDTQYF. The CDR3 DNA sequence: TGCAGCGTTGAAGACTGGACAGGGAATCCCACAGATACGCAGTATTTT.

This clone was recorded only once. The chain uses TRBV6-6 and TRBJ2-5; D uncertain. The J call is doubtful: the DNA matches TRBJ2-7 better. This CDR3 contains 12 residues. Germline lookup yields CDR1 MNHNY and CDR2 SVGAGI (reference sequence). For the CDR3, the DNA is TGTGCCAGCAGTTACAGGACGGACGAGCAGTACTTC. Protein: CASSYRTDEQYF.

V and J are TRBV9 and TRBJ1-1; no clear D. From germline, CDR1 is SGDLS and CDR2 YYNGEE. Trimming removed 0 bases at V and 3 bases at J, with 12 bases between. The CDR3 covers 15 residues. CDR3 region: CASSVVAEGYTEAFF. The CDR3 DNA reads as TGTGCCAGCAGCGTAGTCGCAGAAGGTTACACTGAAGCTTTCTTT.

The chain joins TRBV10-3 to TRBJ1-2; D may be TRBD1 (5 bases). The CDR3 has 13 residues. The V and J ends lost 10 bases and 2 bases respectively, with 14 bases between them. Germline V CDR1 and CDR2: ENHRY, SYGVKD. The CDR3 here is CASTGTENYGYTF. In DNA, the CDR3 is TGTGCCAGTACCGGGACGGAGAACTATGGCTACACCTTC.

This chain's CDR3 is CASSYSGRGTEAFF. In DNA, the CDR3 is TGTGCCAGCAGTTACTCGGGCAGGGGGACTGAAGCTTTCTTT. The V call is TRBV6-5, the J call TRBJ1-1, with TRBD1 identical over 7 bases. CDR1 is MNHEY, CDR2 SVGAGI, per germline. The CDR3 totals 14 residues. Losses at the gene ends were 0 bases for V and 5 bases for J; bases not matched to a gene: 3.

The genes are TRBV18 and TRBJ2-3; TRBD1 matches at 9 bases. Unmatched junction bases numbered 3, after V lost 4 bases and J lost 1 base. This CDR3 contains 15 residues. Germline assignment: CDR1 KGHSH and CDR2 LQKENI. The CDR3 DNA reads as TGTGCCAGCTCACTCAGGACAGGGGGCACAGATACGCAGTATTTT. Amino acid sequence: CASSLRTGGTDTQYF. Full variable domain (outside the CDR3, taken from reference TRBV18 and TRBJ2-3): NAGVMQNPRHLVRRRGQEARLRCSPMKGHSHVYWYRQLPEEGLKFMVYLQKENIIDESGMPKERFSAEFPKEGPSILRIQQVVRGDSAAYFCASSLRTGGTDTQYFGPGTRLTVL.

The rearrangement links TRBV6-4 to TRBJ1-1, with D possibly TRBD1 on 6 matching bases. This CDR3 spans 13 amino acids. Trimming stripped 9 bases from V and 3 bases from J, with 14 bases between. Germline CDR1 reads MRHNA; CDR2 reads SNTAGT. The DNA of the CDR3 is TGTGCCAGTGCCAGGACAGTTTACACTGAAGCTTTCTTT. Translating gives CASARTVYTEAFF.

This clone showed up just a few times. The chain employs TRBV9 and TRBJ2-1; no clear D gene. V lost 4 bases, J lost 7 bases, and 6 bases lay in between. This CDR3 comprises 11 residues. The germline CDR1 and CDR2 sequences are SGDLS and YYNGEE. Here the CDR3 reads CASSMRNEQFF. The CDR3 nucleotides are TGTGCCAGCAGCATGAGGAATGAGCAGTTCTTC.

CDR3 residues: CASSSQEGPSTDTQYF. In DNA, the CDR3 is TGTGCCAGCAGCTCCCAGGAGGGCCCGAGCACAGATACGCAGTATTTT. This chain joins TRBV7-9 and TRBJ2-3; a weak D match, TRBD2 (6 bases). Germline V gene lookup returns CDR1 SEHNR and CDR2 FQNEAQ (reference sequence). This CDR3 comprises 16 residues. The V gene lost 4 bases and the J gene lost 0 bases, with 14 bases spanning the gap.